Reported below is one T cell receptor (beta chain). The germline V gene encodes CDR1 SGHRS and CDR2 YFSETQ. This CDR3 region has 18 residues. The V and J ends lost 4 bases and 6 bases respectively, with 25 bases between them. This sample stems from a study of blood T cell repertoires in COVID-19. About the research overall: From the United States, Italy and Spain came samples of acute and convalescent COVID-19. From T cells, B-cell-depleted T cells, or PBMCs came the material, which was cDNA or gDNA.

Generated by immunoSEQ multiplex PCR, the TCRdb table keeps only in-frame clones and is missing some. The sample has about 100,000 clones; about 92% are singletons. The chain couples TRBV5-1 to TRBJ2-2; D is possibly TRBD2 (7 bases). The sequence was obtained from a man aged 18 to 35 with COVID-19, enrolled during active disease. The sample consisted of peripheral blood. The CDR3 sequence is CASSEPWDTQRDPGELFF. The CDR3 DNA reads TGCGCCAGCAGCGAACCCTGGGACACCCAGCGGGACCCCGGGGAGCTGTTTTTT. The entire variable domain, with the rest obtained from reference TRBV5-1 and TRBJ2-2, is as follows: KAGVTQTPRYLIKTRGQQVTLSCSPISGHRSVSWYQQTPGQGLQFLFEYFSETQRNKGNFPGRFSGRQFSNSRSEMNVSTLELGDSALYLCASSEPWDTQRDPGELFFGEGSRLTVL.